This T cell receptor beta chain derives from a study of human T cells and chemical hapten exposure (dated by TCRdb to about 2021). Study-wide context: Libraries were pooled for sequencing, and per-sample TCR yields varied mainly because of small differences in library volumes within the pool. This study followed changes in the peripheral blood TCR repertoire in vivo during primary and secondary sensitization of alopecia patients to the hapten diphenylcyclopropenone (DPC). From each blood RNA sample, both TCR alpha and TCR beta chains were sequenced.

V loses 7 bases, J loses 6 bases, and the germline ends lie 16 bases apart. From the cysteine through the phenylalanine, the CDR3 covers 14 amino acids. Left in the record is the CDR3 DNA by itself, 42 bases read in frame from the first base. Taken from the germline V gene, the CDR1 and CDR2 loops are MDHEN and SYDVKM. Here is what the overall study found, with its caveats: After repeated subsampling, changes were observed in the strength of the expansion versus patch-test correlation and in the threshold at which the correlation became significant. No change with DPC sensitization was found in the number of TCRs above 1 in 1000 frequency, and no evidence of global repertoire structure alterations was found.

Worth noting for this clonotype: What this receptor recognizes is not known. It has no much larger one-base neighbor in the sample; base qualities were not kept.

The receptor library was made with 5' RACE. The instrument was an Illumina MiSeq. During library preparation, unique molecular identifiers were attached to individual cDNA molecules so that TCRs could be counted in a quantitative, reproducible way. On the authors' methods: The median number of TCRs per sample was approximately 96,000, ranging from roughly 20,000 to 700,000. V, J and CDR3 annotation of the TCR reads was performed with the Decombinator software suite. For PS versus PT1 abundance plots, all samples were subsampled to the same number of TCRs (28,000). TCRs were defined as expanded if absent before sensitization and observed at least eight times at the 2-week time point. In TCRdb, the public reads were trimmed at Q25 with fastp and aligned with MiXCR, with productive beta chains retained. Entries that share a CDR3 protein sequence are merged under the most common genes and DNA. These V and J calls originate from TCRdb's pipeline instead of the authors' own analysis. Recorded for this sample are approximately 80,000 distinct CDR3 sequences; roughly 15% of them occurred a single time. The ten largest clones capture approximately 6.2% of the sample.

Total RNA was extracted from unfractionated whole blood that had been collected in Tempus Blood RNA tubes. As TCR sequencing controls, about 5 healthy volunteers were used, with blood taken at day 0, 2 weeks and 6 weeks. The chain couples TRBV28 to TRBJ1-3, with a tentative D gene TRBD1 over 5 matching bases. The source is a female donor in good health. In nucleotide form, the sequence is TGTGCCAGCACCCCATCAGGGAGGGAAAACACCATATATTTT. Its translation is CASTPSGRENTIYF.